A single sample gave rise to the 13 T cell receptor beta chains below, sequenced in a study of control samples from healthy donors and cancer patients. Produced via immunoSEQ multiplex PCR; TCRdb's table is partial and in-frame only. The table has some 140,000 clones, 85% to 95% seen once; the top ten hold 5.7%. The sequencing input was blood. The receptors shown here come from a man in his forties in good health.

The J gene is TRBJ2-7, the V gene TRBV18; weak D call: TRBD2 (5 bases). The CDR3 extends over 14 amino acids. Per germline, CDR1 KGHSH and CDR2 LQKENI. V shed 5 bases and J shed 2 bases, with 13 bases lying between them. CDR3 protein: CASSSRDPPYEQYF. CDR3 sequence (DNA): TGTGCCAGCTCAAGCCGGGATCCCCCCTACGAGCAGTACTTC.

This chain connects TRBV4-1 to TRBJ2-4; tentatively, D is TRBD1 (5 bases). CDR1 and CDR2 from the germline V gene are MGHRA and YSYEKL. V shed 0 bases and J shed 6 bases, with 15 bases lying between them. The CDR3 has 16 amino acids. The CDR3 loop reads CASSQDRARAANIQYF. Written as DNA, the CDR3 is TGCGCCAGCAGCCAAGATCGGGCCAGGGCGGCAAACATTCAGTACTTC.

V gene TRBV6-5 combines with J gene TRBJ2-1; D remains unclear. Germline CDR1 reads MNHEY; CDR2 reads SVGAGI. The CDR3 loop spans 12 amino acids. V lost 7 bases and J 8 bases, leaving 12 bases between the germline ends. The CDR3 DNA is TGTGCCAGCAACCTTATGGGCCATGAGCAGTTCTTC. Encoded protein: CASNLMGHEQFF.

This chain connects TRBV19 to TRBJ1-1; 7 nucleotides line up with TRBD1. Germline V gene data show CDR1 as LNHDA and CDR2 as SQIVND (reference sequence). The CDR3 covers 13 residues. Trimming took 4 bases from V and 5 from J; bases not matched to a gene: 4. CDR3 nucleotides: TGTGCCAGTAGTACAGGGGGGCAAACTGAAGCTTTCTTT. Its translation: CASSTGGQTEAFF.

The chain joins TRBV24-1 to TRBJ2-1; unclear D gene. The V end lost 3 bases, the J end lost 12 bases, and 17 bases lay between the germline ends. Germline loops: CDR1 KGHDR, CDR2 SFDVKD. This CDR3 has 14 amino acids. The CDR3 protein is CATSDPGPEIGQFF. Written as DNA, the CDR3 is TGTGCCACCAGTGATCCGGGCCCCGAAATTGGGCAGTTCTTC.

This clone has a handful of counts. The chain is built from TRBV28 and TRBJ1-5, with D uncertain. Trimming took off 8 bases at V and 1 base at J, with 15 bases between the two ends. This CDR3 is built from 15 residues. Germline V gene lookup returns CDR1 MDHEN and CDR2 SYDVKM. The CDR3 is CASYPTPGSNQPQHF. CDR3 nucleotides: TGTGCCAGCTACCCAACCCCCGGGAGCAATCAGCCCCAGCATTTT.

V and J are TRBV5-1 and TRBJ2-7; TRBD1 aligns across 7 bases. The CDR3 runs to 18 residues. V trimming: 1 base; J trimming: 2 bases; junction bases outside the gene matches: 15. Germline CDR1 and CDR2: SGHRS and YFSETQ. As DNA, the CDR3 is TGCGCCAGCAGCTTGCCCAAAGCCTTAGCGACAGGGACCTACGAGCAGTACTTC. Amino acid sequence: CASSLPKALATGTYEQYF.

V gene TRBV9 combines with J gene TRBJ2-1; 8 bases are a match to TRBD2. CDR3 length equals 19 residues. With V trimmed by 4 bases and J by 9 bases, 24 bases remained unmatched. The V gene's germline CDR1 is SGDLS and CDR2 YYNGEE. The CDR3 sequence is CASSTPKWTGGTPMGEQFF. CDR3 nucleotides: TGTGCCAGCAGCACCCCTAAATGGACGGGGGGGACCCCAATGGGTGAGCAGTTCTTC. The full variable domain, completed using reference TRBV9 and TRBJ2-1, is DSGVTQTPKHLITATGQRVTLRCSPRSGDLSVYWYQQSLDQGLQFLIQYYNGEERAKGNILERFSAQQFPDLHSELNLSSLELGDSALYFCASSTPKWTGGTPMGEQFFGPGTRLTVL.

The V call is TRBV30, the J call TRBJ1-6, with D hard to call. The CDR3 is 13 residues long. Trimming removed 3 bases at V and 5 bases at J, with 8 bases between. Germline V gene lookup returns CDR1 GTSNPN and CDR2 SVGIG (reference sequence). The CDR3 DNA is TGTGCCTGGAGCCGGGAGGATAATTCACCCCTCCACTTT. It yields the protein CAWSREDNSPLHF.

The chain carries TRBV3-1 (or the pseudogene TRBV3-2) and TRBJ1-2; D is uncertain. Germline assignment: CDR1 LGHDT and CDR2 YNNKEL (reference sequence). V lost 0 bases to trimming and J lost 6 bases, with 14 bases between them. The CDR3 contains 15 residues. The CDR3 sequence: CASSQEVLRSDGYTF. Here the CDR3 DNA reads TGTGCCAGCAGCCAAGAAGTTCTCCGTAGTGATGGCTACACCTTC.

The chain uses TRBV9 and TRBJ1-1, with TRBD1 identical over 10 bases. CDR1 is SGDLS and CDR2 is YYNGEE in the germline V gene. The CDR3 runs to 17 residues. Germline trimming cut 4 bases from V and 4 bases from J; bases unmatched to any gene: 13. The CDR3: CASSPHFPGTGVTEAFF. In nucleotides, the CDR3 is TGTGCCAGCAGCCCCCACTTCCCCGGGACAGGGGTCACTGAAGCTTTCTTT.

V usage is TRBV18 and J usage is TRBJ1-1; 9 bases align to TRBD1. Germline assignment: CDR1 KGHSH and CDR2 LQKENI. The V gene end was trimmed by 4 bases and the J gene end by 4 bases; junction bases not matched to a gene: 7. The CDR3 is made up of 15 amino acids. In DNA, the CDR3 is TGTGCCAGCTCACTCTGGACAGGGGTCGGCACTGAAGCTTTCTTT. Translated: CASSLWTGVGTEAFF.

This chain joins TRBV4-1 and TRBJ2-5; 8 bases fit TRBD1. Germline V CDR1 and CDR2: MGHRA, YSYEKL. J gave up 7 bases and V 0 bases, and 7 bases lay outside the gene matches. The CDR3 spans 15 residues. The CDR3 DNA reads as TGCGCCAGCAGCCAAGATAGGACAGGGCGATCGACCCAGTACTTC. It is translated as CASSQDRTGRSTQYF.